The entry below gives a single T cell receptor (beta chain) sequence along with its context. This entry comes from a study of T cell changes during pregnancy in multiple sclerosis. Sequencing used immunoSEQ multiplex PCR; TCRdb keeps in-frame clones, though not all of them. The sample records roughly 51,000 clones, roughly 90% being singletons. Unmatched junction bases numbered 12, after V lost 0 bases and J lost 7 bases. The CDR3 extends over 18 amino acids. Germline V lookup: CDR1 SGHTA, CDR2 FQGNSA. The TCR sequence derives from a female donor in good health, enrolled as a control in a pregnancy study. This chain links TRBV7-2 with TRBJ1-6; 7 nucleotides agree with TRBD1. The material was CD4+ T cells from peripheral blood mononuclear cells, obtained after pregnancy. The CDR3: CASSLAISGRDRNSPLHF. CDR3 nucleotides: TGTGCCAGCAGCTTAGCAATATCGGGTCGGGACAGAAATTCACCCCTCCACTTT.